Below are 23 T cell receptor beta chains sequenced from a single sample in a study of blood T cell repertoires in COVID-19. Only in-frame clones appear in the TCRdb table, and some are missing; sequencing was by immunoSEQ multiplex PCR. Of approximately 270,000 clones listed, roughly 89% are singletons. The sequencing sample was made of peripheral blood. The receptors stem from a man younger than 45 with acute or convalescent COVID-19.

V usage is TRBV9 and J usage is TRBJ2-7; 7 positions match TRBD1. Trimming cost V 2 bases and J 3 bases; bases outside gene matches: 8. From germline, CDR1 is SGDLS and CDR2 YYNGEE. The CDR3 runs to 15 residues. CDR3 amino acids: CASSVAGTEVYEQYF. For the CDR3, the DNA is TGTGCCAGCAGCGTCGCCGGGACAGAAGTCTACGAGCAGTACTTC.

The CDR3 DNA reads as TGTGCCAGCAGCCTCCAGGGGCTGGGGAACACTGAAGCTTTCTTT. Translating gives CASSLQGLGNTEAFF. The genes are TRBV7-9 and TRBJ1-1; D perhaps matches TRBD1 (6 bases). The CDR3 loop spans 15 amino acids. Germline assignment: CDR1 SEHNR and CDR2 FQNEAQ (reference sequence). Trimming removed 5 bases at V and 1 base at J, with 14 bases between.

The V call is TRBV30, the J call TRBJ2-4; TRBD2 aligns across 10 bases. Germline V gene lookup returns CDR1 GTSNPN and CDR2 SVGIG (reference sequence). The CDR3 contains 13 residues. V lost 3 bases, J lost 7 bases, and 3 bases stayed unmatched. The DNA for the CDR3 is TGTGCCTGGAGAATTAGCGGGAGGAACATTCAGTACTTC. Its translation is CAWRISGRNIQYF.

The chain uses TRBV5-1 and TRBJ1-4; D remains ambiguous. Germline CDR1 and CDR2: SGHRS and YFSETQ. V was clipped by 0 bases and J by 0 bases, with 6 bases between them. This CDR3 has 15 residues. The CDR3 reads CASSLGSATNEKLFF. For the CDR3, the DNA is TGCGCCAGCAGCTTGGGTTCAGCAACTAATGAAAAACTGTTTTTT.

For the CDR3, the DNA is TGTGCCAGCAGCCCCAAACCGGGACAGATTACCTACGAGCAGTACTTC. It yields the protein CASSPKPGQITYEQYF. This sequence joins TRBV3-1 (or the pseudogene TRBV3-2) and TRBJ2-7; 7 positions match TRBD1. CDR3 length: 16 residues. V was pared by 4 bases and J by 2 bases, with 11 bases of the junction left unmatched. Germline V gene sequence: CDR1 LGHDT, CDR2 YNNKEL (reference sequence).

The chain has TRBV28 and TRBJ2-7; possibly TRBD2 for D (6 bases). The length of the CDR3 is 14 residues. CDR1 is MDHEN and CDR2 is SYDVKM in the germline V gene. V lost 1 base to trimming and J lost 4 bases, with 11 bases between them. The DNA of the CDR3 is TGTGCCAGCAGTTTATCCGGGAGTTTTTACGAGCAGTACTTC. This sequence encodes CASSLSGSFYEQYF. The full variable domain, its missing parts supplied by reference TRBV28 and TRBJ2-7, is DVKVTQSSRYLVKRTGEKVFLECVQDMDHENMFWYRQDPGLGLRLIYFSYDVKMKEKGDIPEGYSVSREKKERFSLILESASTNQTSMYLCASSLSGSFYEQYFGPGTRLTVT.

The chain carries TRBV19 and TRBJ2-1; 7 bases are shared with TRBD1. Germline-derived CDR1 and CDR2 are LNHDA and SQIVND (reference sequence). V was pared by 4 bases and J by 9 bases, with 12 bases of the junction left unmatched. The CDR3 consists of 15 residues. The CDR3 nucleotides are TGTGCCAGTAGTAGGACAGGTGGGTCGCCATCTGAGCAGTTCTTC. Its protein product is CASSRTGGSPSEQFF.

This clone was recorded a few times. V usage is TRBV19 and J usage is TRBJ1-5, with 7 nucleotides matching TRBD1. V lost 4 bases to trimming and J lost 5 bases; unmatched junction nucleotides: 14. CDR1 is LNHDA, CDR2 SQIVND, per germline (reference sequence). CDR3 length: 17 residues. The CDR3 nucleotides read TGTGCCAGTAGTAGAGGACAGGTCGGGGTGGATTATCAGCCCCAGCATTTT. Its protein is CASSRGQVGVDYQPQHF.

The genes are TRBV11-2 and TRBJ1-6; D is unresolved. Trimming pared 2 bases from V and 7 bases from J, leaving 9 bases between. The CDR3 is made up of 14 amino acids. Germline V gives CDR1 SGHAT, CDR2 FQNNGV. The CDR3 DNA follows: TGTGCCAGCAGCTTATTCGGTAGCAATTCACCCCTCCACTTT. It specifies CASSLFGSNSPLHF.

The genes are TRBV9 and TRBJ1-6; possible D gene TRBD1, 5 bases. The CDR3 covers 16 residues. Trimming cost V 0 bases and J 3 bases, with 10 bases left between them. Germline V CDR1 and CDR2: SGDLS, YYNGEE. The CDR3 loop reads CASSVARANYNSPLHF. CDR3 coding DNA: TGTGCCAGCAGCGTAGCCAGGGCTAACTATAATTCACCCCTCCACTTT.

The rearrangement links TRBV7-8 to TRBJ2-1, with D perhaps TRBD2 (7 bases). Germline CDR1 is SGHVS and CDR2 is FQNEAQ. The CDR3 loop spans 17 amino acids. With 1 base removed from V and 3 bases from J, the gap between germline ends came to 16 bases. The CDR3 coding sequence is TGTGCCAGCAGCTTAGGAGGGGGGGCTAGCAGCTACAATGAGCAGTTCTTC. This gives the protein CASSLGGGASSYNEQFF.

V is TRBV12-3 or TRBV12-4 and J is TRBJ2-1, with a weak D call TRBD2 (5 bases). V was shortened by 6 bases and J by 15 bases, with 18 bases between the two germline ends. The CDR3 is 12 amino acids. Here the CDR3 DNA reads TGTGCCAGCAGCCTCGTGAGGGCCAAGCTGTTCTTC. Protein sequence: CASSLVRAKLFF.

DNA for the CDR3: TGTGCCAGCAGCTTCCCCACAGGGAACGAGCAGTACTTC. It translates to CASSFPTGNEQYF. The chain recombines TRBV7-9 with TRBJ2-7, with a weak D call TRBD1 (6 bases). V shed 3 bases and J shed 5 bases, with 11 bases lying between them. Per germline, CDR1 SEHNR and CDR2 FQNEAQ (reference sequence). There are 13 residues in the CDR3.

The J gene is TRBJ2-7, the V gene TRBV5-1, with TRBD2 identical over 8 bases. Germline assignment: CDR1 SGHRS and CDR2 YFSETQ. V was pared by 4 bases and J by 2 bases, with 8 bases of the junction left unmatched. There are 15 residues in the CDR3. CDR3 sequence (DNA): TGCGCCAGCAGCATAAATCTAGCGGGTACCTACGAGCAGTACTTC. Protein: CASSINLAGTYEQYF.

This chain links TRBV27 with TRBJ1-2; 7 positions agree with TRBD1. The V gene end was trimmed by 8 bases and the J gene end by 3 bases; junction bases not matched to a gene: 6. The CDR3 spans 13 residues. Germline V gives CDR1 MNHEY, CDR2 SMNVEV (reference sequence). Here the CDR3 DNA reads TGTGCCAGCGGAGCCGACAGGGACTATGGCTACACCTTC. Residues: CASGADRDYGYTF.

This clone appeared many times. The chain joins TRBV4-1 to TRBJ2-7; TRBD2 agrees at 12 bases. This CDR3 region has 14 residues. CDR1 and CDR2 from the germline V gene are MGHRA and YSYEKL. V dropped 4 bases and J dropped 5; count of bases not matched to a gene: 3. The CDR3 region is CASSPGLAGNEQYF. The CDR3 nucleotides are TGCGCCAGCAGCCCCGGACTAGCGGGGAACGAGCAGTACTTC.

This rearrangement joins TRBV24-1 to TRBJ1-2, with 9 bases matching TRBD1. The V segment lost 2 bases and the J segment 8 bases; nucleotides outside the gene matches: 11. CDR1 is KGHDR and CDR2 is SFDVKD in the germline V gene. CDR3 size: 16 residues. CDR3 coding DNA: TGTGCCACCAGTGATTCGACCGGGACAGGGAAAGGAGGCTACACCTTC. Its translation: CATSDSTGTGKGGYTF.

V gene TRBV2 combines with J gene TRBJ1-2; 10 bases map to TRBD1. The junction had 5 bases not matched to a gene; V was cut back by 3 bases and J by 4 bases. Germline CDR1 SNHLY, CDR2 FYNNEI. The CDR3 extends over 15 amino acids. CDR3 region: CASSEDRGYIYGYTF. CDR3 in DNA: TGTGCCAGCAGTGAGGACAGGGGGTATATCTATGGCTACACCTTC.

This rearrangement joins TRBV9 to TRBJ2-3, with TRBD2 as a possible D gene (6 bases). V dropped 4 bases and J dropped 5 bases, with 17 bases sitting between them. CDR1 is SGDLS, CDR2 YYNGEE, per germline. The CDR3 loop spans 15 amino acids. The CDR3 sequence: CASSPRLVYGDTQYF. The CDR3 DNA is TGTGCCAGCAGCCCACGACTAGTTTATGGAGATACGCAGTATTTT.

This chain connects TRBV6-5 to TRBJ1-1; no clear D gene. CDR3 length: 13 amino acids. CDR1 MNHEY and CDR2 SVGAGI come from the germline V gene. Between the trimmed V and J ends, which lost 3 bases and 6 bases, there was a span of 11 bases. The CDR3 reads CASSYAGTPEAFF. As DNA, the CDR3 is TGTGCCAGCAGTTATGCGGGCACCCCTGAAGCTTTCTTT.

This chain uses TRBV19 with TRBJ2-1; 8 bases are a match to TRBD2. Germline V gene data show CDR1 as LNHDA and CDR2 as SQIVND (reference sequence). With V trimmed by 6 bases and J by 9 bases, 16 bases remained unmatched. The CDR3 consists of 16 residues. The DNA of the CDR3 is TGTGCCAGTAGCCTTCCGACTAGCGTTCCTGTAGTTGAGCAGTTCTTC. This sequence encodes CASSLPTSVPVVEQFF.

The rearrangement links TRBV11-2 to TRBJ2-4; 7 nucleotides align to TRBD1. Germline CDR1 SGHAT, CDR2 FQNNGV. The V segment lost 2 bases and the J segment 1 base; nucleotides outside the gene matches: 8. The CDR3 length is 17 residues. The CDR3 here is CASSLSQGVRAKNIQYF. CDR3 bases: TGTGCCAGCAGCTTATCCCAGGGGGTGCGGGCCAAAAACATTCAGTACTTC.

The rearrangement links TRBV4-2 to TRBJ2-5; the D gene is possibly TRBD2 (5 bases). CDR1 and CDR2 (germline): LGHNA, YNFKEQ. CDR3 size: 15 residues. Deletions cut 0 bases from V and 5 bases from J, with 13 bases between. The CDR3 bases are TGTGCCAGCAGCCAAGATATAAGAGGGCTTGAGACCCAGTACTTC. It is translated as CASSQDIRGLETQYF.